This T cell receptor beta chain was found in a study of technical replicates of blood from a handful of donors. Repertoires were generated with immunoSEQ multiplex PCR, while TCRdb's copy carries only in-frame clones and drops some. The sample lists 98,000 or so clones, roughly 95% occurring once. Germline-derived CDR1 and CDR2 are SGHVS and FQNEAQ. This CDR3 region has 12 residues. V lost 5 bases and J lost 7, with 11 bases in between. The V and J genes are TRBV7-8 and TRBJ1-1; D unresolved. Input material: T cells isolated from PBMCs. The source of this sequence is a human donor in good health. The CDR3: CASSLTNYEAFF. DNA for the CDR3: TGTGCCAGCAGCCTAACTAACTATGAAGCTTTCTTT.